The clone carrying this T cell receptor beta chain was seen repeatedly, ten times or more. The antigen is undetermined. Germline V gives CDR1 MRHNA, CDR2 SNTAGT. CDR3 length: 13 residues. The V and J ends lost 3 bases and 4 bases respectively, with 9 bases between them. TCRdb used MiXCR to reprocess the 5' RACE reads, holding one entry per CDR3 protein. The repertoire holds 25,000 to 30,000 distinct CDR3 sequences, with roughly 6% as singletons. The data derive from a study of spatial heterogeneity in lung cancer. Overall study context: The donors, 70 or so patients with untreated early-stage non-small cell lung cancer, provided the samples. After resection, follow-up PBMC samples were sequenced when available, at a median of around 2 years later. On average, each unique TCR and UMI combination appeared more than ten times in raw reads. Study conclusions and caveats: At tumor resection, ubiquitous expanded TCRs were detected in blood more often than later.

As to time point: blood at routine non-recurrence follow-up after resection. The authors sequenced whole RNA from tumor, nontumor lung or frozen PBMC without sorting. The chain combines TRBV6-4 with TRBJ2-5, with no clear D. The sequence came from a male donor with early-stage non-small cell lung cancer. The sequencing used PBMCs, collected at follow-up. This CDR3 reads CASSEIFGETQYF. In DNA form, the CDR3 reads TGTGCCAGCAGTGAAATTTTTGGAGAGACCCAGTACTTC.